These 4 T cell receptor beta chains were sequenced from one sample in a study of naive and memory T cell subsets (dated by TCRdb to 2017 to 2019). The library was obtained by 5' RACE. For sequencing, an Illumina MiSeq was employed. The ligated cDNA was amplified in four rounds of PCR with nested alpha and beta constant region primers together with the SP2 primer. TCRdb itself trimmed the public reads at Q25 with fastp, ran MiXCR and retained productive beta chains. CDR3 protein duplicates are merged, each entry listing the most common genes and DNA. The sample table contains tens of thousands of distinct CDR3 sequences; only one count was recorded for 8% to 9% of them. The ten largest clones capture 19% of the sample. The study described a robust, sensitive protocol for amplifying, sequencing and analyzing TCRs, using 3' ligation of a UMI-containing oligonucleotide to TCR cDNA. The receptors here all came from a female donor in good health.

This clonotype showed up just a few times. The rearrangement links TRBV12-3 or TRBV12-4 to TRBJ1-2; 7 bases map to TRBD1. Germline trimming cut 5 bases from V and 8 bases from J; bases unmatched to any gene: 8. The CDR3 is 13 amino acids. The CDR3 DNA is TGTGCCAGCAGTCTTGGGACAGCTGCGGGCTACACCTTC. It encodes CASSLGTAAGYTF.

This clonotype was counted only a few times. V and J are TRBV5-6 and TRBJ2-7, with 9 nucleotides matching TRBD2. The CDR3 extends over 15 amino acids. Looked up from germline, CDR1 is SGHDT and CDR2 is YYEEEE. With V trimmed by 1 base and J by 4 bases, 6 bases remained unmatched. The CDR3 DNA sequence: TGTGCCAGCAGCTTGCTGAGCGGGGGGTTGTACGAGCAGTACTTC. Its translation is CASSLLSGGLYEQYF.

The chain employs TRBV28 and TRBJ2-3; perhaps TRBD2 as D (6 bases). With 8 bases removed from V and 6 bases from J, the gap between germline ends came to 12 bases. The CDR3 is made up of 12 amino acids. Germline assignment: CDR1 MDHEN and CDR2 SYDVKM. CDR3 amino acids: CASVKGGDTQYF. The CDR3 bases are TGTGCCAGCGTCAAAGGAGGGGATACGCAGTATTTT.

This clonotype has a count of ten or more. V and J are TRBV5-1 and TRBJ1-1; TRBD1 matches 10 bases. This CDR3 is 16 amino acids long. Trimming at V came to 0 bases and at J to 5 bases, leaving 7 bases not matched to a gene. Germline loops: CDR1 SGHRS, CDR2 YFSETQ. The CDR3, as DNA: TGCGCCAGCAGCTTGGGAAGACAGGGGGCGCGTACTGAAGCTTTCTTT. This translates into CASSLGRQGARTEAFF.